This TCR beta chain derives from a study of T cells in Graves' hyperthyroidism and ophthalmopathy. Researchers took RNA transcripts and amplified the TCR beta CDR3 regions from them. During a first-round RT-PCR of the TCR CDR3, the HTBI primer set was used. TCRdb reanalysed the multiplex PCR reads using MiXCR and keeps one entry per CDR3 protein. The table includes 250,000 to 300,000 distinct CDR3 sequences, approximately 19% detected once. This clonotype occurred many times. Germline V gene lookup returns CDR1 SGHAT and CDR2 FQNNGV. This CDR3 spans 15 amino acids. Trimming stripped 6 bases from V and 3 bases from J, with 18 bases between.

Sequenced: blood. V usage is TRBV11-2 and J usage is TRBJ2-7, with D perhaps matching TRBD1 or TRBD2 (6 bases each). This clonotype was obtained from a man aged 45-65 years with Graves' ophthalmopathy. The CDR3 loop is CASSPLAGVGYEQYF. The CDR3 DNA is TGTGCCAGCAGTCCACTAGCAGGGGTAGGCTACGAGCAGTACTTC.